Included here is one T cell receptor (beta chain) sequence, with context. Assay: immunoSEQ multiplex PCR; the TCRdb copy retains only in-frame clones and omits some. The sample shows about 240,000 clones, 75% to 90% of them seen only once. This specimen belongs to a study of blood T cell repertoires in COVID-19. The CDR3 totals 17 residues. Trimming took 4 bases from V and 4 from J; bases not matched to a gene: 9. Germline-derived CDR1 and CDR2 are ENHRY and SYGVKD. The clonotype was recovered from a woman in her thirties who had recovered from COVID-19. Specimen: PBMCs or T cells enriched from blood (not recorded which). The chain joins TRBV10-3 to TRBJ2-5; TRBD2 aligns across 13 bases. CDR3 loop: CAISVELAGGPGETQYF. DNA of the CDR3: TGTGCCATCAGTGTGGAACTAGCGGGAGGGCCGGGAGAGACCCAGTACTTC.